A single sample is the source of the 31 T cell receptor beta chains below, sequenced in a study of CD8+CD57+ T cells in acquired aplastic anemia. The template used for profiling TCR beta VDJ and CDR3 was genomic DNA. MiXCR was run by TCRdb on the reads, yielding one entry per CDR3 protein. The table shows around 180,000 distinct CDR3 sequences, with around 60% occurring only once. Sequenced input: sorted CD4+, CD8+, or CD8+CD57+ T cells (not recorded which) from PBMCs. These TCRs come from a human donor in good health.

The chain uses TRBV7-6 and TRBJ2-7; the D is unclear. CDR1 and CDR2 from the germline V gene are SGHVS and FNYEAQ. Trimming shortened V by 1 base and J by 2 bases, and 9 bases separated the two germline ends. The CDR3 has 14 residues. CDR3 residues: CASSLEAGTYEQYF. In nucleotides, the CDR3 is TGTGCCAGCAGCTTAGAAGCAGGTACCTACGAGCAGTACTTC.

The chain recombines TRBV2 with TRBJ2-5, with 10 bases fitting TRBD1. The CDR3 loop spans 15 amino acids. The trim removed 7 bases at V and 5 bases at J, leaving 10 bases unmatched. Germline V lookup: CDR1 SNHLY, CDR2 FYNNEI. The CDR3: CASKARRTGGETQYF. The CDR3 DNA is TGTGCCAGCAAGGCCCGTCGGACAGGGGGGGAGACCCAGTACTTC.

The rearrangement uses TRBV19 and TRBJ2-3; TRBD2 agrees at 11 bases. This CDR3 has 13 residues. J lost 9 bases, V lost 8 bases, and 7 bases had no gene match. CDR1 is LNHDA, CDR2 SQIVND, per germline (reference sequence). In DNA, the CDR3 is TGTGCCAGTCAGGCGGGGACTAGCGGAACGCAGTATTTT. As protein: CASQAGTSGTQYF. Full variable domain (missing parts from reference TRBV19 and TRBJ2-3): DGGITQSPKYLFRKEGQNVTLSCEQNLNHDAMYWYRQDPGQGLRLIYYSQIVNDFQKGDIAEGYSVSREKKESFPLTVTSAQKNPTAFYLCASQAGTSGTQYFGPGTRLTVL.

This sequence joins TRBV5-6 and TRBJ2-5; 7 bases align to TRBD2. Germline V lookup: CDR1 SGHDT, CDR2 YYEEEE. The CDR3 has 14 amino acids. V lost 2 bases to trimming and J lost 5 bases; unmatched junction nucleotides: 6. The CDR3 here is CASSLAGLEETQYF. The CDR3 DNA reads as TGTGCCAGCAGCTTAGCGGGATTAGAGGAGACCCAGTACTTC.

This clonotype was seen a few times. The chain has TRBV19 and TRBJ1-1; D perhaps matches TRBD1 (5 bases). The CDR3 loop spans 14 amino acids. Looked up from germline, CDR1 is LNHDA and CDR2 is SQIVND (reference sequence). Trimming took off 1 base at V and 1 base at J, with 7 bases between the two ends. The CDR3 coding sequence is TGTGCCAGTAGTATAGGCGGGGGGAACACTGAAGCTTTCTTT. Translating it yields CASSIGGGNTEAFF.

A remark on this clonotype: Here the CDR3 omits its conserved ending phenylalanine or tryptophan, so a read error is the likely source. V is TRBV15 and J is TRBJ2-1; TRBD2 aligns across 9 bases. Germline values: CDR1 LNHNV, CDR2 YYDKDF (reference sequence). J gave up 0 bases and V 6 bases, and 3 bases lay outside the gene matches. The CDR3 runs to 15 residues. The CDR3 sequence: CATSHSGSSYNEQFR. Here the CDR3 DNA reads TGTGCCACCAGTCATAGCGGGAGCTCCTACAATGAGCAGTTCAGA.

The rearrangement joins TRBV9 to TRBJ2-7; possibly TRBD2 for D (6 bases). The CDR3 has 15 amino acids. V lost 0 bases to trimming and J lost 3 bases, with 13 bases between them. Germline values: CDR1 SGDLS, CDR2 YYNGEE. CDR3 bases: TGTGCCAGCAGCGTAGCCGGGGGAATCATCTACGAGCAGTACTTC. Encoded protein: CASSVAGGIIYEQYF. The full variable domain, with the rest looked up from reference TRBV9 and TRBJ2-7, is DSGVTQTPKHLITATGQRVTLRCSPRSGDLSVYWYQQSLDQGLQFLIQYYNGEERAKGNILERFSAQQFPDLHSELNLSSLELGDSALYFCASSVAGGIIYEQYFGPGTRLTVT.

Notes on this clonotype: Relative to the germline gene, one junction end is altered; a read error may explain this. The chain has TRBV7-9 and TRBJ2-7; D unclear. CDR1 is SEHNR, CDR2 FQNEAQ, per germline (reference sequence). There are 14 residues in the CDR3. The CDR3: CASSDGHPLRAQYF. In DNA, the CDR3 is TGCGCCAGCAGCGACGGGCATCCTTTACGAGCACAATACTTC.

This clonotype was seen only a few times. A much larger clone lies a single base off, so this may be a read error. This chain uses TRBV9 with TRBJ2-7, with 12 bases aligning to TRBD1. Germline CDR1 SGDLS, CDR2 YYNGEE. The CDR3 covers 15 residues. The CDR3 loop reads CASSVSGTGGVEQCF. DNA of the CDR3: TGTGCCAGCAGCGTATCCGGGACAGGGGGCGTCGAGCAGTGCTTC.

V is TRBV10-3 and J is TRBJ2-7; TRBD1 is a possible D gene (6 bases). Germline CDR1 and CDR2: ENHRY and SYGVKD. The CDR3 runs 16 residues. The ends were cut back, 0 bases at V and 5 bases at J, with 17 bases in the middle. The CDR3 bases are TGTGCCATCAGTGAGTCTGGCCTGTCAGGGGTCCACGAGCAGTACTTC. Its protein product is CAISESGLSGVHEQYF.

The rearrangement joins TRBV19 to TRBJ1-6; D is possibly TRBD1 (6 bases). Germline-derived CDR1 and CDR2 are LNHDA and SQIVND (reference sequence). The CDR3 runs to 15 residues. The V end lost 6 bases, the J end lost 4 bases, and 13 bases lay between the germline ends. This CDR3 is CASSATGAYNSPLHF. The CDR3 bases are TGTGCCAGTAGCGCGACAGGCGCGTATAATTCACCCCTCCACTTT.

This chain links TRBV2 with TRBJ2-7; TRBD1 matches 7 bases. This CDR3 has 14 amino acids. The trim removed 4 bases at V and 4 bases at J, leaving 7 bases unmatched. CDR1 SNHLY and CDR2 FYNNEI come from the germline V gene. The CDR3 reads CASSGGDSDYEQYF. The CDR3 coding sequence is TGTGCCAGCAGTGGAGGGGACAGCGATTACGAGCAGTACTTC.

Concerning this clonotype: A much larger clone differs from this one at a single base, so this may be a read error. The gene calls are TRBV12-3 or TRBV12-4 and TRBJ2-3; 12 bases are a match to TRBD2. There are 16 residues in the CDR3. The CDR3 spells CASSFRLAGVTETQYF. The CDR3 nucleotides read TGTGCCAGCAGTTTCCGACTAGCGGGGGTCACAGAGACGCAGTATTTT.

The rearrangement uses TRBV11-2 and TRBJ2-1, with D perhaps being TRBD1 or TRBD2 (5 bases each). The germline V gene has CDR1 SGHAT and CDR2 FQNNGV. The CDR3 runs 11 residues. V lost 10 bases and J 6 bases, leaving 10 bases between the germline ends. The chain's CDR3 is CATGLTNEQFF. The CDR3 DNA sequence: TGTGCCACGGGGCTGACCAATGAGCAGTTCTTC.

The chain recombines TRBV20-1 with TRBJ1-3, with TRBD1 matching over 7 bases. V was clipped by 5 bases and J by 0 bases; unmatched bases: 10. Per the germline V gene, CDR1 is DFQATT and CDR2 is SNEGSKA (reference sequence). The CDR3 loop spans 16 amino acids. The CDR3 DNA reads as TGCAGTGCTGCGTCCTGGGACAGAAACTCTGGAAACACCATATATTTT. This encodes CSAASWDRNSGNTIYF.

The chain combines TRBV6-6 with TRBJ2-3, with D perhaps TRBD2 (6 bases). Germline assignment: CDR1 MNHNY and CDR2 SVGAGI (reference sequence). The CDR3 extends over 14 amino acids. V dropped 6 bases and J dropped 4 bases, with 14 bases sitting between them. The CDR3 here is CASSPAGTSDTQYF. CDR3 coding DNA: TGTGCCAGCAGCCCTGCGGGGACTTCAGATACGCAGTATTTT.

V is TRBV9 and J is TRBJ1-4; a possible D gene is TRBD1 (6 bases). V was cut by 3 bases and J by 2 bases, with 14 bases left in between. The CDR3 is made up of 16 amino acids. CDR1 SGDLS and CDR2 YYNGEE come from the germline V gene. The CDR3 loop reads CASSEGTPSTNEKLFF. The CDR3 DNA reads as TGTGCCAGCAGCGAAGGGACACCGTCGACTAATGAAAAACTGTTTTTT.

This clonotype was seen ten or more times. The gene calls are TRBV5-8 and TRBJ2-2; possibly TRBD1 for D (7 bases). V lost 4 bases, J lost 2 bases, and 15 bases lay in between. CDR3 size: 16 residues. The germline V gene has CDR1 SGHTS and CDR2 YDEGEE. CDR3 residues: CASSLPTGTNTGELFF. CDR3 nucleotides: TGTGCCAGCAGCCTACCGACAGGGACTAACACCGGGGAGCTGTTTTTT.

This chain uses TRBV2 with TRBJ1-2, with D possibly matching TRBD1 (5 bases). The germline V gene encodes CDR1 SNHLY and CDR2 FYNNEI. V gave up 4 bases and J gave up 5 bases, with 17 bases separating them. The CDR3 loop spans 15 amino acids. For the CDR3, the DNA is TGTGCCAGCAGTGGTCGACAGTCCCTAATGTATGGCTACACCTTC. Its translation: CASSGRQSLMYGYTF. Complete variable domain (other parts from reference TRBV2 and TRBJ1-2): EPEVTQTPSHQVTQMGQEVILRCVPISNHLYFYWYRQILGQKVEFLVSFYNNEISEKSEIFDDQFSVERPDGSNFTLKIRSTKLEDSAMYFCASSGRQSLMYGYTFGSGTRLTVV.

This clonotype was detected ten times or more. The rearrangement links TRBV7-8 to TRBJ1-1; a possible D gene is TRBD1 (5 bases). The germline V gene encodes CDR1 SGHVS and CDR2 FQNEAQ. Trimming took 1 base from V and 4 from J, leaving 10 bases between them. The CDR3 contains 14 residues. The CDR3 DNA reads TGTGCCAGCAGCTTAGTAGGGGTTCGCACTGAAGCTTTCTTT. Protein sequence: CASSLVGVRTEAFF.

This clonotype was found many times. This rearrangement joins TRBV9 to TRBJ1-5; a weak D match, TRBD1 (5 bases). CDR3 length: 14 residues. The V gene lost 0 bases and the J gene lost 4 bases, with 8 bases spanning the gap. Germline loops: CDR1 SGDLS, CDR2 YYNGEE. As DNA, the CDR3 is TGTGCCAGCAGCGTAGAAGCAGGGAATCAGCCCCAGCATTTT. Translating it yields CASSVEAGNQPQHF. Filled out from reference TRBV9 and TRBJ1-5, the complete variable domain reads DSGVTQTPKHLITATGQRVTLRCSPRSGDLSVYWYQQSLDQGLQFLIQYYNGEERAKGNILERFSAQQFPDLHSELNLSSLELGDSALYFCASSVEAGNQPQHFGDGTRLSIL.

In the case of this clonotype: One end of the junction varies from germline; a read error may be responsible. The CDR3 sequence: CDSRPRDRGGSYEQYF. CDR3 coding DNA: TGTGACAGCAGACCCCGGGACCGAGGGGGCTCCTACGAGCAGTACTTC. The chain recombines TRBV2 with TRBJ2-7; TRBD1 is a possible D gene (6 bases). Germline V gene data show CDR1 as SNHLY and CDR2 as FYNNEI. This CDR3 is built from 16 residues.

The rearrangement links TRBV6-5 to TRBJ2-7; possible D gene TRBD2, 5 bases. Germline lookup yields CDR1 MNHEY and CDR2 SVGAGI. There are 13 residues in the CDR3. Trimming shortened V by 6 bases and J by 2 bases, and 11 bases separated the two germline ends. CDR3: CASRGEETYEQYF. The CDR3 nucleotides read TGTGCCAGCAGGGGAGAGGAGACCTACGAGCAGTACTTC.

The CDR3 reads CSVRTARTQYF. In DNA, the CDR3 is TGCAGCGTTCGGACTGCCAGGACGCAGTATTTT. The chain is built from TRBV29-1 and TRBJ2-3, with TRBD2 as a possible D gene (5 bases). CDR3 length equals 11 residues. The V gene lost 5 bases and the J gene lost 9 bases, with 12 bases spanning the gap. The germline V gene encodes CDR1 SQVTM and CDR2 ANQGSEA.

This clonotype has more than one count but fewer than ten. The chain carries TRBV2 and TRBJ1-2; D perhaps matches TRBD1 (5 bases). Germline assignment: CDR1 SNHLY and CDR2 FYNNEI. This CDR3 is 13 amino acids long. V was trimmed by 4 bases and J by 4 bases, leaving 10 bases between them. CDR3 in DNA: TGTGCCAGCAGTGGGGGGAACTTCTATGGCTACACCTTC. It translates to CASSGGNFYGYTF.

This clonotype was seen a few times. The CDR3 here is CASIAGTGRNNEQFF. The DNA of the CDR3 is TGCGCCAGCATCGCCGGGACAGGGAGGAACAATGAGCAGTTCTTC. This chain connects TRBV10-2 to TRBJ2-1, with 9 bases aligning to TRBD1. V shed 7 bases and J 5 bases; nucleotides not matched to a gene: 9. Germline loops: CDR1 WSHSY, CDR2 SAAADI. The length of the CDR3 is 15 residues.

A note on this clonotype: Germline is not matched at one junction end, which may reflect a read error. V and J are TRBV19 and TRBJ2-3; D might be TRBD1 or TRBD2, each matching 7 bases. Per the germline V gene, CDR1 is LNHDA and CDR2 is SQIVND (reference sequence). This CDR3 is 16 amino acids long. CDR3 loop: CASSIGARGGTDTQYF. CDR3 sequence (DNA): TGTGCCAGTAGCATAGGGGCCAGGGGGGGGACAGATACGCAGTATTTT.

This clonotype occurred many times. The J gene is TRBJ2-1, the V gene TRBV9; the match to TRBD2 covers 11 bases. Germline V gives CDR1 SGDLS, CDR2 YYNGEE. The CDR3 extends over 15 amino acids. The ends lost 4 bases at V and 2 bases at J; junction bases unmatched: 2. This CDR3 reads CASSISGRAYNEQFF. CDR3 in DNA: TGTGCCAGCAGCATTAGCGGGAGGGCCTACAATGAGCAGTTCTTC. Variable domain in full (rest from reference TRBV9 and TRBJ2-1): DSGVTQTPKHLITATGQRVTLRCSPRSGDLSVYWYQQSLDQGLQFLIQYYNGEERAKGNILERFSAQQFPDLHSELNLSSLELGDSALYFCASSISGRAYNEQFFGPGTRLTVL.

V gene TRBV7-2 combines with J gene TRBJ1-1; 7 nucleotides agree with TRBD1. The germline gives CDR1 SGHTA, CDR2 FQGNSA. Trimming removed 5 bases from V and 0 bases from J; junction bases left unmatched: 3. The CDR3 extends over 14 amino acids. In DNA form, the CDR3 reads TGTGCCAGCAGCACGGGACAGATGAACACTGAAGCTTTCTTT. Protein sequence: CASSTGQMNTEAFF.

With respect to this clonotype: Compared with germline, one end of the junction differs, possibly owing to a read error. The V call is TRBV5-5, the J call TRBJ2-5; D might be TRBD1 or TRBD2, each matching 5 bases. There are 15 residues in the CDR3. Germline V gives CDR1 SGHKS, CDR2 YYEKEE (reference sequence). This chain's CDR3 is CASSLGDRDVETQYF. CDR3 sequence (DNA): TGCGCCAGCAGCTTGGGGGATCGGGATGTCGAGACCCAGTACTTC.

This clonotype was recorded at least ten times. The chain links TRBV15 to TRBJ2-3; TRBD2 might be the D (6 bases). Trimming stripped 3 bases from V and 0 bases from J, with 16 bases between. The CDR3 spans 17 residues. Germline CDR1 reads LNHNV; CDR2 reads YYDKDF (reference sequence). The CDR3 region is CATSSRRLVTSTDTQYF. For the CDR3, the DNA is TGTGCCACCAGCAGCCGACGACTAGTAACTAGCACAGATACGCAGTATTTT.